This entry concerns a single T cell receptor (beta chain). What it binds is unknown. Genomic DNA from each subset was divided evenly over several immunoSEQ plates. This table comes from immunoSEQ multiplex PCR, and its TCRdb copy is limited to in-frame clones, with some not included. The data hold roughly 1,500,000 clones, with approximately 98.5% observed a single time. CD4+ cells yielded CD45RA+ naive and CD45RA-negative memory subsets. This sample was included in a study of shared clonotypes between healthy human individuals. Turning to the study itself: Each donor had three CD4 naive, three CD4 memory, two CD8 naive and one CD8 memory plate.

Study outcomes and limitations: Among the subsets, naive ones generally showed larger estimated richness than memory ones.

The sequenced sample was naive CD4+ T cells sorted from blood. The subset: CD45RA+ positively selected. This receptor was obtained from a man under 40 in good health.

The DNA for the CDR3 is TGTGCCAGCGGCGGACAGCTCTTCTCTGGAAACACCATATATTTT. As protein: CASGGQLFSGNTIYF. This chain joins TRBV25-1 and TRBJ1-3; D might be TRBD1 (6 bases). Germline V gene lookup returns CDR1 MGHDK and CDR2 SYGVNS. V lost 8 bases and J lost 0, with 14 bases in between. The CDR3 length is 15 residues.